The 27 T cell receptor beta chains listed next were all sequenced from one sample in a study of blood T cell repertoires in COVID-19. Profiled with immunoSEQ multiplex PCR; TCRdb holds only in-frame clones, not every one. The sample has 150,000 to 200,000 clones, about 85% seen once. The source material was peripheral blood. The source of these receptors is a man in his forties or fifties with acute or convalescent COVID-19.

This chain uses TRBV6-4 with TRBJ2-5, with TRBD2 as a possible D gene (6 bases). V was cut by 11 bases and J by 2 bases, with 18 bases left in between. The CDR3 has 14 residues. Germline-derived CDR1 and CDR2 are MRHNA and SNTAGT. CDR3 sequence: CAVLSREVQETQYF. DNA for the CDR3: TGTGCCGTCTTGAGCAGGGAGGTGCAAGAGACCCAGTACTTC.

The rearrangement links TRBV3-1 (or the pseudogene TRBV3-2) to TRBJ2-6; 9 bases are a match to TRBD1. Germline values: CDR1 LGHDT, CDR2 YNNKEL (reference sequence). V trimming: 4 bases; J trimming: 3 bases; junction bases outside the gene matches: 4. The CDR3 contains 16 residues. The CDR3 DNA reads TGTGCCAGCAGCCTCGGGACAGGGAGTGGGGCCAACGTCCTGACTTTC. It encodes CASSLGTGSGANVLTF.

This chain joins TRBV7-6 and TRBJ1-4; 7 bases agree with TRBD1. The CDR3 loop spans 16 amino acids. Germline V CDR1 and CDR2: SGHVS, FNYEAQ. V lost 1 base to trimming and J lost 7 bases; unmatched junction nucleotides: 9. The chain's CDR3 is CASSLDPTGRVEKLFF. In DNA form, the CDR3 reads TGTGCCAGCAGCTTAGATCCGACAGGGCGGGTTGAAAAACTGTTTTTT.

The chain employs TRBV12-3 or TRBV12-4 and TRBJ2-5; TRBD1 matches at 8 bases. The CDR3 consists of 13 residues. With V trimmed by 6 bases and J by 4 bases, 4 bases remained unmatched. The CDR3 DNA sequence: TGTGCCAGCAGGATTGGACAGGGAGAGACCCAGTACTTC. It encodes CASRIGQGETQYF.

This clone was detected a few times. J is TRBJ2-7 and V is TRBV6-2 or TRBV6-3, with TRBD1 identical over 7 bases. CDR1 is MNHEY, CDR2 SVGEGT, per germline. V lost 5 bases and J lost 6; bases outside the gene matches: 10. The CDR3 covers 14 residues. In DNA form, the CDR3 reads TGTGCCAGCAGTAGACAGGGATCCTTTGGCGAGCAGTACTTC. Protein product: CASSRQGSFGEQYF.

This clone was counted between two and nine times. The CDR3 nucleotides are TGTGCCAGCAGTGACAGTGAGGATCAGCCCCAGCATTTT. Translating it yields CASSDSEDQPQHF. The chain recombines TRBV6-1 with TRBJ1-5; no definite D call. The CDR3 loop spans 13 amino acids. The V gene lost 3 bases and the J gene lost 5 bases, with 8 bases spanning the gap. Germline V lookup: CDR1 MNHNS, CDR2 SASEGT.

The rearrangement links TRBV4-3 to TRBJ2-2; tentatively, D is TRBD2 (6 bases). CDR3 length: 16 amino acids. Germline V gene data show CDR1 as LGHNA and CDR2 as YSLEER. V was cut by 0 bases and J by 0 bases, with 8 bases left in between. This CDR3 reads CASSQEWGANTGELFF. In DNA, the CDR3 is TGCGCCAGCAGCCAAGAATGGGGGGCGAACACCGGGGAGCTGTTTTTT.

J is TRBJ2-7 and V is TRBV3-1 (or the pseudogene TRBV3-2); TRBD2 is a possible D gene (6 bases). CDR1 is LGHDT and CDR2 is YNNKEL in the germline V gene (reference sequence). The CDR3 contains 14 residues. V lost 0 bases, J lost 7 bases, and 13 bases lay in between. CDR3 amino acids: CASSQEKWGTEQYF. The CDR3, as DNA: TGTGCCAGCAGCCAAGAGAAATGGGGGACTGAGCAGTACTTC.

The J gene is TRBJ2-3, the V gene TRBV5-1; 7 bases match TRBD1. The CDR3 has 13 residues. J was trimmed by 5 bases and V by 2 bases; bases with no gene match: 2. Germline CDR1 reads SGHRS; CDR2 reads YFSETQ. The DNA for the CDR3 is TGCGCCAGCAGCTTCCAGGGGGTAGATACGCAGTATTTT. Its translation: CASSFQGVDTQYF.

CDR3 sequence: CASRIAGGTTDTQYF. The CDR3 nucleotides are TGCGCCAGCAGGATAGCGGGGGGGACCACAGATACGCAGTATTTT. The chain links TRBV5-1 to TRBJ2-3; 11 bases are shared with TRBD2. After removal of 5 bases from V and 2 bases from J, the junction contained 4 bases not matched to a gene. The germline CDR1 and CDR2 sequences are SGHRS and YFSETQ. The CDR3 extends over 15 amino acids.

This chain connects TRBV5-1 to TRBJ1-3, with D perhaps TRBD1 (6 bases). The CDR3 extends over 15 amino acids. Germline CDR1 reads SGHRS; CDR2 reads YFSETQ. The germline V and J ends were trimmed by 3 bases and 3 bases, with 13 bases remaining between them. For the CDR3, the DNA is TGCGCCAGCAGCTGGGACATGATGCTTGGAAACACCATATATTTT. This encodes CASSWDMMLGNTIYF. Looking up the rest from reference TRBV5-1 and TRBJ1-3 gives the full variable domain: KAGVTQTPRYLIKTRGQQVTLSCSPISGHRSVSWYQQTPGQGLQFLFEYFSETQRNKGNFPGRFSGRQFSNSRSEMNVSTLELGDSALYLCASSWDMMLGNTIYFGEGSWLTVV.

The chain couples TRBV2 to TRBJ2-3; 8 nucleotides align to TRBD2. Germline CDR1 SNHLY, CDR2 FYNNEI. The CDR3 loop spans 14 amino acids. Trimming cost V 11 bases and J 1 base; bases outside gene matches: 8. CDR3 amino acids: CADRTSTGTDTQYF. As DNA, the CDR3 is TGTGCCGACAGGACTAGCACAGGCACAGATACGCAGTATTTT.

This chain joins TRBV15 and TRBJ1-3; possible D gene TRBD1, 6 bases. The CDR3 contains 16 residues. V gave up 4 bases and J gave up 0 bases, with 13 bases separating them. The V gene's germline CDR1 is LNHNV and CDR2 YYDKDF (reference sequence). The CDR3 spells CATSTRQVPSGNTIYF. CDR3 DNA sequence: TGTGCCACCAGCACCCGACAGGTACCCTCTGGAAACACCATATATTTT.

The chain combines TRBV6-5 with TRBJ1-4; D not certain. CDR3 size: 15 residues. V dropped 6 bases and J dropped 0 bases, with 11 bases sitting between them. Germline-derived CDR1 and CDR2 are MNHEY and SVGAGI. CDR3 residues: CASRAPLTTNEKLFF. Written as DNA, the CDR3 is TGTGCCAGCAGAGCCCCGCTTACAACTAATGAAAAACTGTTTTTT.

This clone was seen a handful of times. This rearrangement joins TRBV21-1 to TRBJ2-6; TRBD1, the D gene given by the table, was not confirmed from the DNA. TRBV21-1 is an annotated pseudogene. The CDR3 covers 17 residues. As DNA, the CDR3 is TGTGCCAGCGGACCTCGACAGGGACCCTCTGGGGCCAACGTCCTGACTTTC. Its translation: CASGPRQGPSGANVLTF.

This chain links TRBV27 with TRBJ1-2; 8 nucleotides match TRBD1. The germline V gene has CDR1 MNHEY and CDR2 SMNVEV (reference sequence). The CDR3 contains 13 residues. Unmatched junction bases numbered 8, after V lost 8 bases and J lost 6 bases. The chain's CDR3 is CASRLTGDHGYTF. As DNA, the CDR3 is TGTGCCAGCCGCTTGACAGGGGATCATGGCTACACCTTC.

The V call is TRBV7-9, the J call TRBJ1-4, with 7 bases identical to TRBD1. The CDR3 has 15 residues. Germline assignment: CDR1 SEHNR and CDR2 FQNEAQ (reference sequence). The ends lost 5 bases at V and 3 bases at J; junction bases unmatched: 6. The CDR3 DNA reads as TGTGCCAGCAGCAAAGGACAGGCCCCTAATGAAAAACTGTTTTTT. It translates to CASSKGQAPNEKLFF.

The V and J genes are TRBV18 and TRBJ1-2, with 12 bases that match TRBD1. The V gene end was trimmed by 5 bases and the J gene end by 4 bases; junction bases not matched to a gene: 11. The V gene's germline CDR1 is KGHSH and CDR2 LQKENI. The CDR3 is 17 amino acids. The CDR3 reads CASSNTGTGGLGYGYTF. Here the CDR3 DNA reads TGTGCCAGCTCAAATACCGGGACAGGGGGCCTCGGCTATGGCTACACCTTC.

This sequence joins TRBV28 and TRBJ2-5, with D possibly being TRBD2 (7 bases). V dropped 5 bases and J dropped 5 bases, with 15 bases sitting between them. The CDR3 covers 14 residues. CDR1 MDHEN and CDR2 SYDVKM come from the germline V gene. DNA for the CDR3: TGTGCCAGCAGTACGGGGGGCCTAGGGGAGACCCAGTACTTC. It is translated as CASSTGGLGETQYF.

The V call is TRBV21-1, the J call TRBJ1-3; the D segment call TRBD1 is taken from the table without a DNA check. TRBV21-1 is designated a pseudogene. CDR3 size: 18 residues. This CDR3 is CASKERDRGLSSGNTIYF. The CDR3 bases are TGTGCCAGCAAGGAGCGGGACAGGGGTCTCTCCTCTGGAAACACCATATATTTT.

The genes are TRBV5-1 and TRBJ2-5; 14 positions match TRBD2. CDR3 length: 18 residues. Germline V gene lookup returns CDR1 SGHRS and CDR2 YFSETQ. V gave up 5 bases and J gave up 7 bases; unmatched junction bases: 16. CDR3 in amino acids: CASRGLAGGQPTQSTQYF. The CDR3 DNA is TGCGCCAGCAGAGGACTAGCGGGGGGCCAACCTACCCAATCGACCCAGTACTTC.

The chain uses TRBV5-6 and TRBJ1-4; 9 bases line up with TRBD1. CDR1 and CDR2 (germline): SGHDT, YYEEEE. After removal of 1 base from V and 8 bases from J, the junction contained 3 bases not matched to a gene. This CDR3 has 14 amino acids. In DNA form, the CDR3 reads TGTGCCAGCAGCTTGAGGGACAGGGACGAAAAACTGTTTTTT. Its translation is CASSLRDRDEKLFF.

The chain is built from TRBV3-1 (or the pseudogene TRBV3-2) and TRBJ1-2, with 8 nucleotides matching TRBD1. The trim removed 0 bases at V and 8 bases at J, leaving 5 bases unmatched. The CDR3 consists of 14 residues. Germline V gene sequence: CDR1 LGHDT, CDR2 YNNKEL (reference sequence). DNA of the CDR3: TGTGCCAGCAGCCAAGATCGGACAGGGACCGGCTACACCTTC. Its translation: CASSQDRTGTGYTF.

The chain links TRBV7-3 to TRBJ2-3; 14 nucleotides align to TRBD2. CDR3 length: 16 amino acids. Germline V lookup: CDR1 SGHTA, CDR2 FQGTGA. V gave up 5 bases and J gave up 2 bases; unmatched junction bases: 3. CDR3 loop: CASSRGLAGVTDTQYF. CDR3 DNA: TGTGCCAGCAGCCGGGGACTAGCGGGGGTCACAGATACGCAGTATTTT.

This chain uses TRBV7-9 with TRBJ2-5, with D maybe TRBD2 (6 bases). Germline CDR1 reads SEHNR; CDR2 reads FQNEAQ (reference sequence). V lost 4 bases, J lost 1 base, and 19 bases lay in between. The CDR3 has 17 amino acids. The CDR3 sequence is CASSYPGEGSSQETQYF. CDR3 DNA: TGTGCCAGCAGCTACCCGGGAGAGGGTAGTTCCCAAGAGACCCAGTACTTC.

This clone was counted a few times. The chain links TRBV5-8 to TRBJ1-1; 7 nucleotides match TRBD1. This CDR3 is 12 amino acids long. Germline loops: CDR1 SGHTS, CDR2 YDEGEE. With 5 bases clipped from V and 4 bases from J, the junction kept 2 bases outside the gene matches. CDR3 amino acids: CASRQGSTEAFF. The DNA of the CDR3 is TGTGCCAGCAGACAGGGGAGCACTGAAGCTTTCTTT.

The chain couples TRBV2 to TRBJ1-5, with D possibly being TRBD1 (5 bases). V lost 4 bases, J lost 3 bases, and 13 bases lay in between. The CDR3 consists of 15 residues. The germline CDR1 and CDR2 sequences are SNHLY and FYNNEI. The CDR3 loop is CASSVGGYPNQPQHF. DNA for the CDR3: TGTGCCAGCAGTGTTGGGGGGTATCCCAATCAGCCCCAGCATTTT.